This T cell receptor (beta chain) derives from a study of cytomegalovirus exposure and HLA in healthy donors. Study outcomes and limitations: Among TCR beta chains, those listed as cytomegalovirus-associated numbered under 200.

On this clone: Its target is not known.

Trimming removed 1 base from V and 2 bases from J, with 7 bases in between. The length of the CDR3 is 13 residues. Germline V lookup: CDR1 SGHDT, CDR2 YYEEEE. Only in-frame clones appear in the TCRdb table, and some are missing; sequencing was by immunoSEQ multiplex PCR. The sample consists of some 330,000 clones, 86% of them appearing once. The sequencing sample was made of PBMCs. The sequence derives from a woman under 30 in good health and CMV-seronegative. This chain connects TRBV5-6 to TRBJ2-7; D gene ambiguous. The CDR3 DNA sequence: TGTGCCAGCAGCTTGACAGCAACCTACGAGCAGTACTTC. Translating it yields CASSLTATYEQYF.